The 11 T cell receptor beta chains listed next were all sequenced from one sample in a study of shared clonotypes between healthy human individuals (dated by TCRdb to about 2020). The library was made by the immunoSEQ multiplex PCR assay. Here the immuneACCESS table is served through TCRdb, limited to in-frame sequences with V and J called. Missing clones are a known gap in these copies; in checked studies unresolved V genes cover under half, and the rest lacks a known reason. A total of around 700,000 clones appear in this sample, about 78% of them only once. The ten largest account for about 2% of the sample. Sequenced input: memory CD4+ T cells sorted from blood. The sample's cell subset or site label is to be understood as: CD45RA-negative fraction. The receptors derive from a woman aged 25 to 39 in good health.

The chain has TRBV7-9 and TRBJ2-1; D is perhaps TRBD2 (7 bases). CDR3 length: 15 residues. Germline CDR1 is SEHNR and CDR2 is FQNEAQ (reference sequence). With 5 bases removed from V and 9 bases from J, the gap between germline ends came to 20 bases. The CDR3 here is CASSHREGRNGEQFF. The CDR3 region has the DNA TGTGCCAGCAGCCACAGGGAGGGGCGTAACGGTGAGCAGTTCTTC. The variable domain in full, with the rest retrieved from reference TRBV7-9 and TRBJ2-1, is DTGVSQNPRHKITKRGQNVTFRCDPISEHNRLYWYRQTLGQGPEFLTYFQNEAQLEKSRLLSDRFSAERPKGSFSTLEIQRTEQGDSAMYLCASSHREGRNGEQFFGPGTRLTVL.

In its sample, this clone was seen a few times. The chain couples TRBV10-3 to TRBJ2-1; 8 bases fit TRBD2. The J segment lost 9 bases and the V segment lost 7 bases, leaving 11 bases of the junction unmatched. Germline values: CDR1 ENHRY, CDR2 SYGVKD. CDR3 length equals 14 residues. The CDR3 DNA is TGTGCCATCAAAGGGAGCGGGGGCTCTGGTGAGCAGTTCTTC. This sequence encodes CAIKGSGGSGEQFF.

The gene calls are TRBV7-9 and TRBJ2-7, with a possible D match to TRBD2 (6 bases). CDR1 SEHNR and CDR2 FQNEAQ come from the germline V gene (reference sequence). The CDR3 covers 16 residues. The V end lost 3 bases, the J end lost 1 base, and 16 bases lay between the germline ends. CDR3 residues: CASSLTGEARSYEQYF. The CDR3, as DNA: TGTGCCAGCAGCTTGACGGGGGAGGCAAGGTCCTACGAGCAGTACTTC.

This rearrangement joins TRBV6-1 to TRBJ1-4; the D gene is possibly TRBD1 (6 bases). There are 14 residues in the CDR3. V lost 4 bases and J lost 8, with 14 bases in between. Per germline, CDR1 MNHNS and CDR2 SASEGT. For the CDR3, the DNA is TGTGCCAGCAGTGCCAGACAGGAGGGGGAAAAACTGTTTTTT. Residues: CASSARQEGEKLFF.

The table lists this clone with many counts. This chain uses TRBV2 with TRBJ2-1; D unresolved. Trimming removed 1 base at V and 10 bases at J, with 8 bases between. CDR1 and CDR2 from the germline V gene are SNHLY and FYNNEI. The CDR3 is 12 amino acids. CDR3 sequence (DNA): TGTGCCAGCAGTGAAGAGCTCTTGGAGCAGTTCTTC. It translates to CASSEELLEQFF.

The chain carries TRBV27 and TRBJ1-4; possible D gene TRBD1, 5 bases. Germline values: CDR1 MNHEY, CDR2 SMNVEV (reference sequence). Trimming pared 9 bases from V and 4 bases from J, leaving 12 bases between. The CDR3 has 13 amino acids. Here the CDR3 DNA reads TGTGCCAGAGAAGGACAAGTTAATGAAAAACTGTTTTTT. Residues: CAREGQVNEKLFF.

V gene TRBV5-4 combines with J gene TRBJ2-2, with D perhaps matching TRBD1 or TRBD2 (6 bases each). The CDR3 runs to 15 residues. V was trimmed by 2 bases and J by 5 bases, leaving 13 bases between them. Germline V gene lookup returns CDR1 SGHNT and CDR2 YYREEE (reference sequence). The CDR3 nucleotides are TGTGCCAGCAGCTTTGGGGGGACACCTACCGGGGAGCTGTTTTTT. Its protein product is CASSFGGTPTGELFF. The full variable domain, its missing parts supplied by reference TRBV5-4 and TRBJ2-2, is ETGVTQSPTHLIKTRGQQVTLRCSSQSGHNTVSWYQQALGQGPQFIFQYYREEENGRGNFPPRFSGLQFPNYSSELNVNALELDDSALYLCASSFGGTPTGELFFGEGSRLTVL.

V is TRBV13 and J is TRBJ2-3; D unclear. The germline CDR1 and CDR2 sequences are PRHDT and FYEKMQ (reference sequence). The ends were cut back, 5 bases at V and 4 bases at J, with 16 bases in the middle. The CDR3 contains 15 residues. CDR3 amino acids: CASSLLSMLPDTQYF. The CDR3 DNA follows: TGTGCCAGCAGCCTACTTAGCATGCTCCCAGATACGCAGTATTTT.

This chain uses TRBV5-4 with TRBJ1-4; 7 bases map to TRBD1. This CDR3 has 14 residues. Per the germline V gene, CDR1 is SGHNT and CDR2 is YYREEE (reference sequence). V shed 0 bases, J shed 7 bases, and the junction held 3 bases outside the gene matches. CDR3 in amino acids: CASSLAGTAEKLFF. The CDR3 coding sequence is TGTGCCAGCAGCTTGGCCGGGACAGCTGAAAAACTGTTTTTT.

This chain connects TRBV28 to TRBJ1-2; D uncertain. Germline assignment: CDR1 MDHEN and CDR2 SYDVKM. Trimming removed 4 bases at V and 4 bases at J, with 13 bases between. CDR3 length: 14 residues. The CDR3 region is CASSSLGIIYGYTF. As DNA, the CDR3 is TGTGCCAGCAGTTCGTTAGGGATTATCTATGGCTACACCTTC.

This chain links TRBV10-3 with TRBJ2-5; D is perhaps TRBD2 (7 bases). The V end was cut by 0 bases, the J end by 5 bases, with 13 bases between. The germline gives CDR1 ENHRY, CDR2 SYGVKD. This CDR3 comprises 15 residues. Here the CDR3 DNA reads TGTGCCATCAGTGAGTCCACGAAGGGGGGGGAGACCCAGTACTTC. As protein: CAISESTKGGETQYF.